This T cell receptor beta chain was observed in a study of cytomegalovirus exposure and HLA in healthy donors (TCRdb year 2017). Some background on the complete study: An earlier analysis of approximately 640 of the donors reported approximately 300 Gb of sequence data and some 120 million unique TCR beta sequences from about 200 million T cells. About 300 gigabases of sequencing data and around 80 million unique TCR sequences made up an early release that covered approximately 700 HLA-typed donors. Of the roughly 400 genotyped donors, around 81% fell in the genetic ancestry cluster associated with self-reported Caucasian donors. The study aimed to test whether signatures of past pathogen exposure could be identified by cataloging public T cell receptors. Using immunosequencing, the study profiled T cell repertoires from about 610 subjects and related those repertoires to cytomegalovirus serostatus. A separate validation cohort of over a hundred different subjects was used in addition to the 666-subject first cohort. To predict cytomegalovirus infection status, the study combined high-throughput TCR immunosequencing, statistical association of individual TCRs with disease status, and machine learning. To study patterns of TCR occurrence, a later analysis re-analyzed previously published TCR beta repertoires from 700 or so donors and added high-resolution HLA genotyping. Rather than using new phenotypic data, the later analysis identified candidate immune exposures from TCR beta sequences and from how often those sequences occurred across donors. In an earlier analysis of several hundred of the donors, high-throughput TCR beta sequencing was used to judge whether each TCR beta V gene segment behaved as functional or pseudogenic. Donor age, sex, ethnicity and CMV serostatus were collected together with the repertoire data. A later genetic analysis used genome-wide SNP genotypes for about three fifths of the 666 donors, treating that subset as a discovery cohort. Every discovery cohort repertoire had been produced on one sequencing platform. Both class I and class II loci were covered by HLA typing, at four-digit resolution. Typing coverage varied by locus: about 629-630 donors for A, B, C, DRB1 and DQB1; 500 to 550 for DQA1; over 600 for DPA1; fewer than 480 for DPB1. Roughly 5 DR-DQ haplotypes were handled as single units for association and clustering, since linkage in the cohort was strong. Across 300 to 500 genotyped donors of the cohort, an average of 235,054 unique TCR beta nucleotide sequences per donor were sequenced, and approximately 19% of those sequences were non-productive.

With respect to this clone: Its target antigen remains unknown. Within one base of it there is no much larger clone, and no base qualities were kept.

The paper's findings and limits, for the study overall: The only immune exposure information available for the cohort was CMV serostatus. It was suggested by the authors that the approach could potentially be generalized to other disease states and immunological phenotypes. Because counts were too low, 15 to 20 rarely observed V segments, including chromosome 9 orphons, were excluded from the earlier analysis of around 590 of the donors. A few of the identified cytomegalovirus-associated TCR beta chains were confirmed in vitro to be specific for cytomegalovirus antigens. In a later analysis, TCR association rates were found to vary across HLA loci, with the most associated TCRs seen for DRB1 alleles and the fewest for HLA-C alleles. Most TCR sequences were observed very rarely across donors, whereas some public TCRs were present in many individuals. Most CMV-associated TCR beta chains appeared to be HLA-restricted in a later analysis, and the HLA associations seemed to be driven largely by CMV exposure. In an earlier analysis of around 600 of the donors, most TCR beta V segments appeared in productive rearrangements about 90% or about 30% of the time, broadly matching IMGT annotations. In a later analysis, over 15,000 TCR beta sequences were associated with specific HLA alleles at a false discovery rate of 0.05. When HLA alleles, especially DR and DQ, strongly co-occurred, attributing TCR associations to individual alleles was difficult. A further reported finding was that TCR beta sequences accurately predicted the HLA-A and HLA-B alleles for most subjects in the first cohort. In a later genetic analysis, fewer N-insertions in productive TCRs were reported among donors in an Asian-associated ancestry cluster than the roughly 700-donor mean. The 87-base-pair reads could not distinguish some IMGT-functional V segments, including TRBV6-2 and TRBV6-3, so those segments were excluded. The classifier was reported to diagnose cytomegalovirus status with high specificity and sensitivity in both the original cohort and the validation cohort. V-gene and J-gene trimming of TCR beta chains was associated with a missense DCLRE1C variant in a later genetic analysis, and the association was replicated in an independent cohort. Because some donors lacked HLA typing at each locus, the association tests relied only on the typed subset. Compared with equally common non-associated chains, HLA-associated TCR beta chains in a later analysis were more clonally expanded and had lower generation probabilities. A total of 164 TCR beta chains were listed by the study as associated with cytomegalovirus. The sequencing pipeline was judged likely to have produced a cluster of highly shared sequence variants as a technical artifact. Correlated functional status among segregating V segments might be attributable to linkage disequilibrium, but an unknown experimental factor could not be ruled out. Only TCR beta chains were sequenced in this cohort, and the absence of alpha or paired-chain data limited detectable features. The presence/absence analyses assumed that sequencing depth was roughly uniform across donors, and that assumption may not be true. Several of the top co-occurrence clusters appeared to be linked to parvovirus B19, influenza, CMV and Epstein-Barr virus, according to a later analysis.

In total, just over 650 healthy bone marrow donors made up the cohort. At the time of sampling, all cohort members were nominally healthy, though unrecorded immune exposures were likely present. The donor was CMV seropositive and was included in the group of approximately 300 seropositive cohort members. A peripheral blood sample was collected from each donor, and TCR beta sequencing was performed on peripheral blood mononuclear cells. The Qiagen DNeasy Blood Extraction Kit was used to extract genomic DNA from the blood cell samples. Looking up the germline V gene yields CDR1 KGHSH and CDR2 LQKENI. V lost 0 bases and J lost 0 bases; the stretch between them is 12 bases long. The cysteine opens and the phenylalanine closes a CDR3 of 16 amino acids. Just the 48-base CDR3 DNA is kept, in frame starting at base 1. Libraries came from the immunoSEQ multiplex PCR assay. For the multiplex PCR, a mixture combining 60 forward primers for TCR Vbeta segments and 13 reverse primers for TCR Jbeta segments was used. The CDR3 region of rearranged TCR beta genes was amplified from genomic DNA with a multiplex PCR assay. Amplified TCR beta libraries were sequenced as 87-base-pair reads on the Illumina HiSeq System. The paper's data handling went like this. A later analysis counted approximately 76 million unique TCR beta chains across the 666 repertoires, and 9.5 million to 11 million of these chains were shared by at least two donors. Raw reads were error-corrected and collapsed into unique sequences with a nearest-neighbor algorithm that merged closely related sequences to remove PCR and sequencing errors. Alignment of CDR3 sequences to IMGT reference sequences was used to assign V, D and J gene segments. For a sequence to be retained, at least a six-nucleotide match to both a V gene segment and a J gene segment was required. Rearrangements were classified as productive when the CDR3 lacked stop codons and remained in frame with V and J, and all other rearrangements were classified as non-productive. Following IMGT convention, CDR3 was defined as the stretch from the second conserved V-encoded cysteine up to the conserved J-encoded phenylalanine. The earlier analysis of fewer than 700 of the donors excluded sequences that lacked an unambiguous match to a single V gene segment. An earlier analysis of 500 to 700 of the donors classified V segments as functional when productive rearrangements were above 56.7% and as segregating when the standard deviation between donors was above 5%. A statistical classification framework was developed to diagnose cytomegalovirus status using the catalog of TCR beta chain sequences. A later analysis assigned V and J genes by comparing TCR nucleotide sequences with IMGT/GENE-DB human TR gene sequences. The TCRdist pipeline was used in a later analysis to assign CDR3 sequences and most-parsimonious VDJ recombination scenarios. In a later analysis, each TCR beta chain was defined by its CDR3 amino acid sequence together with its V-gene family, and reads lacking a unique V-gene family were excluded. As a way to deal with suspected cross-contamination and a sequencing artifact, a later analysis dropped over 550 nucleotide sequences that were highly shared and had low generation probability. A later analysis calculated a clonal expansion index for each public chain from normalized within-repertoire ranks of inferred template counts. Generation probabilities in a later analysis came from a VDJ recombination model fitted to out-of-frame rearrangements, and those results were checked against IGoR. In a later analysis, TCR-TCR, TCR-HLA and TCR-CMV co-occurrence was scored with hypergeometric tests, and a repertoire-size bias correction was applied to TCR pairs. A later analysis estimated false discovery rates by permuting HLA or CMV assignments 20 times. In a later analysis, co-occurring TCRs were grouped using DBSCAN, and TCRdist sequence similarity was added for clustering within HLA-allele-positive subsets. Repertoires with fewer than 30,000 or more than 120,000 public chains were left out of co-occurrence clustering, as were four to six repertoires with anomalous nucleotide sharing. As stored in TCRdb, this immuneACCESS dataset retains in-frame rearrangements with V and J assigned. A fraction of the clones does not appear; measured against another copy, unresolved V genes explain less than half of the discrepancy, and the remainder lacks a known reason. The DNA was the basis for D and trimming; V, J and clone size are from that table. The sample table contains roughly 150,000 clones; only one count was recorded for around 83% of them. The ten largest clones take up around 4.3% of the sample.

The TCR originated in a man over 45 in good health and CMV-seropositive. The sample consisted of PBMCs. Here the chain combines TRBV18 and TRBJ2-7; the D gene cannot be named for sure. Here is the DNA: TGTGCCAGCTCACCACCGTGGCCTGAACCCTCCTACGAGCAGTACTTC. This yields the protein CASSPPWPEPSYEQYF.